The 5 T cell receptor beta chains given below trace back to one sample, sequenced in a study of human thymus T cells. Thymic resections from corrective heart surgery supplied the tissue. This table comes from immunoSEQ multiplex PCR, and its TCRdb copy is limited to in-frame clones, with some not included. This sample yields some 130,000 clones, of which about 95% are seen a single time; 0.02% to 0.03% belongs to the top ten. Sequences were obtained from thymus tissue. The receptors were sampled from a boy under three years old with a congenital heart defect but otherwise immunologically healthy.

This clone occurred once. CDR3 sequence: CASSTRERSYEQYF. As DNA, the CDR3 is TGTGCCAGCAGTACCCGGGAAAGGTCCTACGAGCAGTACTTC. The J gene is TRBJ2-7, the V gene TRBV6-5; tentative D call: TRBD2 (5 bases). Trimming left V 5 bases short and J 1 base short, with 12 bases between. Germline-derived CDR1 and CDR2 are MNHEY and SVGAGI. The length of the CDR3 is 14 residues.

The rearrangement joins TRBV15 to TRBJ2-1; 9 bases agree with TRBD1. Germline V CDR1 and CDR2: LNHNV, YYDKDF (reference sequence). The J segment lost 5 bases and the V segment lost 1 base, leaving 9 bases of the junction unmatched. This CDR3 has 17 residues. CDR3 protein: CATSRVHRGRGHNEQFF. The CDR3 DNA reads TGTGCCACCAGCAGAGTCCACAGGGGGCGGGGGCACAATGAGCAGTTCTTC.

J is TRBJ2-7 and V is TRBV30; D gene uncertain. The CDR3 runs 11 residues. Trimming left V 1 base short and J 4 bases short, with 5 bases between. Germline V lookup: CDR1 GTSNPN, CDR2 SVGIG (reference sequence). The CDR3 here is CAWSDTYEQYF. The CDR3, as DNA: TGTGCCTGGAGTGACACGTACGAGCAGTACTTC.

The chain employs TRBV4-2 and TRBJ2-7; weak D call: TRBD1 (5 bases). There are 13 residues in the CDR3. Germline V lookup: CDR1 LGHNA, CDR2 YNFKEQ. Deletions cut 4 bases from V and 3 bases from J, with 10 bases between. The chain's CDR3 is CASSPTRDYEQYF. CDR3 DNA sequence: TGTGCCAGCAGCCCCACCAGGGACTACGAGCAGTACTTC.

This clone was detected only once. The chain recombines TRBV6-7 with TRBJ2-3, with no clear D. TRBV6-7 is an ORF for which the function is uncertain. Trimming left V 10 bases short and J 4 bases short, with 0 bases between. The CDR3 spans 8 residues. The CDR3 sequence is CATDTQYF. DNA of the CDR3: TGTGCCACAGATACGCAGTATTTT.